The subject of this entry is one T cell receptor (beta chain). This sample is drawn from a study of T-cell memory formation after mild COVID-19. Study summary: Largely, the TCR clusters proved donor specific.

TCRdb processed the 5' RACE reads anew with MiXCR; each CDR3 protein has one entry. The table includes 500,000 to 650,000 distinct CDR3 sequences, about 20% detected once. V was trimmed by 1 base and J by 2 bases, leaving 17 bases between them. This CDR3 region has 17 residues. Germline V gene data show CDR1 as SGHDT and CDR2 as YYEEEE. The gene calls are TRBV5-6 and TRBJ2-3, with a tentative D call TRBD2 (5 bases). What was sequenced was PBMCs or a T cell subset sorted from them (not recorded which). The receptor was isolated from an adult woman who had mild COVID-19 (a few samples of this study predate the infection). Cell type and time point are not known. CDR3 DNA sequence: TGTGCCAGCAGCTTGAGGATGAGCGGATCTAACACAGATACGCAGTATTTT. It codes for CASSLRMSGSNTDTQYF.